The source of this T cell receptor (beta chain) is a study of T cell repertoires in cytomegalovirus infection. Study at large: Public TCR beta signatures indicated both CMV infection and matching HLA type. Study-wide findings and caveats: Carriers of CMV plus the relevant HLA were identified by cumulative public TCR beta family frequency. Clonotype analysis showed dominance of the ex vivo response by HLA-C-restricted CMV-specific TCR beta clonotypes.

To note about this clonotype: No antigen is known for it. A much larger clone sits a single nucleotide away, making a read error possible.

TCRdb used MiXCR to reprocess the reads, holding one entry per CDR3 protein. This table has 630,000 or so distinct CDR3 sequences, roughly 24% appearing once. Germline CDR1 and CDR2: SGHTA and FQGNSA. The length of the CDR3 is 15 residues. The gene calls are TRBV7-2 and TRBJ2-2; D ambiguous. The sequence came from a human donor in good health (CMV status not recorded). Some clones in this sample may be carry-over from other donors' samples. The sequenced material came from CD8+ T cells from PBMCs. The CDR3 nucleotides read TGTGCCAGCAGCTCTCGGCAGGCGAACACCTGGGAGCTGTTTTTT. Translated, it gives CASSSRQANTWELFF.